This is a list of T cell receptor beta chains from one sample in a study of cytomegalovirus exposure and HLA in healthy donors. Libraries were prepared by immunoSEQ multiplex PCR; TCRdb keeps only in-frame clonotypes and omits some of them. This sample contains 100,000 to 150,000 clones. The sample taken for sequencing was PBMCs. These receptors came from a man between 18 and 35 years old in good health and CMV-seronegative. CDR3s leave out the opening cysteine and the closing phenylalanine or tryptophan. The order of the fields is CDR3 protein, V gene, J gene.

CDR3aa: ASSLDWGASPYEQY
v_gene: TRBV7-2
j_gene: TRBJ2-7

CDR3aa: ASSPRGYRGEQF
v_gene: TRBV11-2
j_gene: TRBJ2-1

CDR3aa: ATSRAMRQGSGEQY
v_gene: TRBV15
j_gene: TRBJ2-7

CDR3aa: ASSEPDRDPNSYNEQF
v_gene: TRBV6-1
j_gene: TRBJ2-1

CDR3aa: SVLRNEQF
v_gene: TRBV29-1
j_gene: TRBJ2-1

CDR3aa: ASSAGLAEGNNEQF
v_gene: TRBV9
j_gene: TRBJ2-1

CDR3aa: ASSQGTGNQPQH
v_gene: TRBV28
j_gene: TRBJ1-5

CDR3aa: ASSVRGSTDTQY
v_gene: TRBV9
j_gene: TRBJ2-3

CDR3aa: ASAGRGNYGYT
v_gene: TRBV2
j_gene: TRBJ1-2

CDR3aa: ACFPTQSSAYNEQF
v_gene: TRBV12-5
j_gene: TRBJ2-1

CDR3aa: ASSDYGGGDQPQH
v_gene: TRBV19
j_gene: TRBJ1-5